Given below is one T cell receptor (beta chain) in context. No antigen is known for it. There are no base qualities to consult, and no much larger clone falls within one base. TCRbeta CDR3 regions were amplified from genomic DNA by means of the immunoSEQ Assay, a bias-controlled multiplex PCR. Per the original workflow: The number of nucleated cells in each sample was estimated by amplification of reference gene primers within the assay. To quantify the absolute abundance of each unique TCRbeta CDR3 rearrangement, sequence reads were collapsed and filtered. For each sample, productive Simpson clonality was calculated as the square root of Simpson's diversity index over productive rearrangements. Imported from immuneACCESS, the table was reduced by TCRdb to in-frame sequences with V and J called. These copies leave out some clones; in studies compared against another copy, an unresolved V gene accounts for under half, and the cause of the remainder is not known. V, J and clone size are taken as reported in that table, and D and trimming were inferred from the DNA itself. The sample contains about 260,000 clones, roughly 88% of them found a single time. The ten largest clones capture around 1.3% of the sample.

The V end loses 6 bases and the J end loses 3 bases, and a stretch of 14 bases separates them. The CDR3 spans 15 residues, from the cysteine through the phenylalanine. Of all the DNA, just the CDR3 is kept, 45 bases in frame from base 1. Based on the germline V gene, the CDR1 and CDR2 sequences are KGHSH and LQKENI. Participants in the prospective study were enrolled through a virtual design, were aged roughly 18 to 90 years, and lived in some 24 United States geographic areas. To assign participants to cohorts, the prospective study relied on clinical history that participants themselves reported in a screening survey and a study questionnaire. In the prospective study, whole blood, serum and a nasopharyngeal or oropharyngeal swab were collected from each participant by mobile phlebotomists. Over a roughly 2-month period, participants in the prospective study had the option of providing additional blood draws and questionnaires. Prospective study blood samples were shipped either frozen or at room temperature before DNA extraction.

The entry originates in a study of blood T cell repertoires in COVID-19 (dated by TCRdb to about 2020). At the level of the whole study: Samples covering the acute and convalescent phases of COVID-19 were provided by collaborators in the United States, Italy and Spain. HLA class I and class II types, where available, came from metadata supplied by the sample provider rather than from assay-based typing. The samples were drawn from two sources: the first 160 participants of the ongoing ImmuneRACE study, and 1,254 subjects contributed by 6 global collaborators. Subjects who had been exposed to COVID-19, were actively infected with it, or had recovered from it provided the deeply sampled blood TCRbeta repertoires that made up the dataset. Sample metadata almost always included a de-identified subject ID, COVID-19 status, age in years and sex. The material from the prospective study consisted of cDNA or gDNA derived from T cells, B-cell-depleted T cells, or PBMCs. The repertoires were made available in a free public database intended to serve as a resource for research on the immune response to SARS-CoV-2. Findings and caveats that apply to the study as a whole: The amount of clinical and demographic metadata varied by source and participant and was provided uncurated.

This receptor was identified in a woman in her thirties or forties with acute COVID-19. The sample comprised PBMCs or T cells enriched from blood (not recorded which). The V gene is TRBV18 and the J gene is TRBJ1-4, with no reliable assignment of the D segment. The CDR3 here reads CASSPPVVANEKLFF. DNA sequence: TGTGCCAGCTCGCCCCCCGTTGTAGCTAATGAAAAACTGTTTTTT.